This T cell receptor beta chain was recovered during a study of cytomegalovirus exposure and HLA in healthy donors. The primer mix had 60 Vbeta and 13 Jbeta primers. Measured with immunoSEQ multiplex PCR; TCRdb has only the in-frame clones, and not every one. The table lists around 100,000 clones, roughly four fifths of them singletons, with roughly 20% in the top ten. Germline loops: CDR1 SGHRS, CDR2 YFSETQ. This CDR3 has 12 amino acids. Trimming took 0 bases from V and 8 from J, leaving 8 bases between them. This clone has a count of ten or more. Its matching antigen is unknown. Whole-study findings and limits: Beyond CMV serostatus, there was no information to go on about immune exposure. TCR association rates varied by HLA locus in a later analysis, with DRB1 highest and HLA-C lowest. Across all donors, roughly uniform sequencing depth was an assumption of the presence/absence analyses.

The sequenced material came from PBMCs. This sequence originates from an older woman in good health and CMV-seropositive. This rearrangement joins TRBV5-1 to TRBJ1-1; D unclear. CDR3 amino acids: CASSLVGEEAFF. The CDR3 DNA reads TGCGCCAGCAGCTTGGTGGGAGAAGAAGCTTTCTTT.